The 12 T cell receptor beta chains presented below share a single source sample, sequenced in a study of Graves' ophthalmopathy and Graves' hyperthyroidism (dated 2018 in TCRdb). Sequencing took place on an Illumina HiSeq 2000. For repertoire sequencing, the TCR beta CDR3 regions were amplified from RNA transcripts. The first round was an RT-PCR using HTBI primers with the Qiagen OneStep RT-PCR kit, and this first round was followed by a second-round multiplex PCR, then size selection and purification. The public reads were run again by TCRdb, first through fastp at Q25 and then through MiXCR, and only productive beta chains were kept. Rows merge per CDR3 protein into single entries with the most common DNA and genes. The sample records 40,000 to 45,000 distinct CDR3 sequences, 45% to 60% of which are singletons. The leading ten clones occupy around 20% of the sample. Sequenced: peripheral blood. The receptors stem from an adult man with Graves' ophthalmopathy.

This clonotype was counted ten times or more. CDR3 DNA: TGTGCCAGCAGTTACGGGGTAACAGATACGCAGTATTTT. Protein product: CASSYGVTDTQYF. The chain joins TRBV6-2 or TRBV6-3 to TRBJ2-3; no definite D call. V lost 2 bases, J lost 3 bases, and 6 bases lay in between. Looked up from germline, CDR1 is MNHEY and CDR2 is SVGEGT. CDR3 size: 13 residues.

This clonotype appeared many times. V gene TRBV7-9 combines with J gene TRBJ1-3; D remains ambiguous. The CDR3 has 14 residues. Trimming took 10 bases from V and 0 from J, leaving 13 bases between them. Germline V gives CDR1 SEHNR, CDR2 FQNEAQ (reference sequence). The CDR3 region has the DNA TGTGCCACTTCGAACCTTTTCTCTGGAAACACCATATATTTT. Translation: CATSNLFSGNTIYF.

With respect to this clonotype: No conserved phenylalanine or tryptophan ends this CDR3, so it is likely a read error. The chain links TRBV30 to TRBJ1-2; tentative D call: TRBD1 (5 bases). Trimming removed 0 bases at V and 7 bases at J, with 12 bases between. This CDR3 comprises 13 residues. Looked up from germline, CDR1 is GTSNPN and CDR2 is SVGIG (reference sequence). This CDR3 is CAWSVAGKGGYTI. CDR3 nucleotides: TGTGCCTGGAGTGTAGCAGGGAAAGGTGGCTACACCATC.

The chain uses TRBV19 and TRBJ1-1; 8 positions agree with TRBD1. V was pared by 3 bases and J by 7 bases, with 4 bases of the junction left unmatched. The CDR3 contains 13 residues. CDR1 and CDR2 (germline): LNHDA, SQIVND (reference sequence). The CDR3 here is CASSIQGANEAFF. CDR3 DNA: TGTGCCAGTAGTATTCAGGGGGCGAATGAAGCTTTCTTT.

This clonotype was counted a few times. V is TRBV28 and J is TRBJ2-3; possibly TRBD1 or TRBD2 for D (6 bases each). Per germline, CDR1 MDHEN and CDR2 SYDVKM. This CDR3 contains 16 residues. Trimming stripped 7 bases from V and 2 bases from J, with 19 bases between. The CDR3 DNA is TGTGCCAGCATCCGCCCCGAGGGGGGAGACACAGATACGCAGTATTTT. Its translation is CASIRPEGGDTDTQYF. The whole variable domain, filled in from reference TRBV28 and TRBJ2-3, reads DVKVTQSSRYLVKRTGEKVFLECVQDMDHENMFWYRQDPGLGLRLIYFSYDVKMKEKGDIPEGYSVSREKKERFSLILESASTNQTSMYLCASIRPEGGDTDTQYFGPGTRLTVL.

A single count supports this clonotype. This chain uses TRBV11-3 with TRBJ2-2; D not certain. CDR3 size: 12 residues. Germline assignment: CDR1 SGHNT and CDR2 YENEEA. Trimming stripped 3 bases from V and 7 bases from J, with 6 bases between. In DNA form, the CDR3 reads TGTGCCAGCAGCTTTAGACTCGGGGAGCTGTTTTTT. Encoded protein: CASSFRLGELFF.

This clonotype was detected ten times or more. This chain joins TRBV5-5 and TRBJ1-1; D not resolved. V lost 0 bases to trimming and J lost 8 bases, with 8 bases between them. Germline V CDR1 and CDR2: SGHKS, YYEKEE (reference sequence). The CDR3 length is 12 residues. CDR3 in DNA: TGTGCCAGCAGCTTGGTTGTGACAGAAGCTTTCTTT. As protein: CASSLVVTEAFF.

In this sample, this clonotype turned up once. This sequence joins TRBV7-8 and TRBJ2-3; 7 bases are shared with TRBD2. This CDR3 is 15 amino acids long. The germline V gene encodes CDR1 SGHVS and CDR2 FQNEAQ. V was pared by 5 bases and J by 4 bases, with 9 bases of the junction left unmatched. The chain's CDR3 is CASSPTWRGSDTQYF. The CDR3 DNA is TGTGCCAGCAGCCCCACTTGGCGGGGGTCAGATACGCAGTATTTT.

The chain has TRBV7-2 and TRBJ2-3, with TRBD1 identical over 8 bases. The CDR3 consists of 15 residues. Germline V gene data show CDR1 as SGHTA and CDR2 as FQGNSA. With V trimmed by 5 bases and J by 2 bases, 6 bases remained unmatched. CDR3 sequence: CASSQGQGHTDTQYF. The CDR3 DNA is TGTGCCAGCAGCCAAGGACAGGGTCACACAGATACGCAGTATTTT.

This clonotype was picked up many times. The chain employs TRBV6-5 and TRBJ2-1; the D gene could be TRBD1 or TRBD2 (6 bases each). The germline gives CDR1 MNHEY, CDR2 SVGAGI. The CDR3 spans 16 residues. V gave up 7 bases and J gave up 4 bases, with 20 bases separating them. The CDR3 protein is CASKRSPGAAYNEQFF. The CDR3 region has the DNA TGTGCCAGCAAACGGTCCCCGGGGGCCGCATACAATGAGCAGTTCTTC.

This sequence joins TRBV20-1 and TRBJ1-3; D unresolved. The CDR3 runs 15 residues. CDR1 DFQATT and CDR2 SNEGSKA come from the germline V gene (reference sequence). The V end was cut by 0 bases, the J end by 2 bases, with 11 bases between. The CDR3 loop is CSARDLLRPGNTIYF. The DNA of the CDR3 is TGCAGTGCTAGAGATCTTTTGAGGCCTGGAAACACCATATATTTT.

As to this clonotype: The DNA is left out, because the CDR3 cannot be placed on it with certainty; the CDR3 is given as TCRdb lists it. The rearrangement uses TRBV19 and TRBJ1-1. The CDR3 is 21 residues long, counting both termini. Germline V CDR1 and CDR2: LNHDA, SQIVND (reference sequence). The CDR3 spells CASTAANYGYTFGSGNTEAFF.